This T cell receptor (beta chain) was profiled in a study of Tregs in tolerant kidney transplant recipients. The table came from immunoSEQ multiplex PCR; TCRdb's copy has only in-frame clones and leaves some out. This sample carries about 64,000 clones, roughly 98% of them seen once, and the ten largest clones take around 0.34%. This CDR3 has 13 residues. Germline values: CDR1 SGHKS, CDR2 YYEKEE (reference sequence). V was clipped by 7 bases and J by 2 bases, with 13 bases between them. General study findings and limits: Donor-specific Treg expansion exceeded global Treg expansion in tolerant patients, suggesting antigen drive. This study did not directly address biological reproducibility. The small number of patients limits these findings pending further validation. Tregs expanded with activated donor B cells seemed most donor-specific.

A word on this clone: The target antigen is unknown.

This sequence originates from a human donor who received a combined kidney and bone marrow transplant. Sequenced here: Tregs from blood, sampled before the transplant. The chain links TRBV5-5 to TRBJ2-7, with D tentatively TRBD1 (5 bases). The CDR3 nucleotides read TGTGCCAGCCAGGTTAGGGGCACCTACGAGCAGTACTTC. Protein sequence: CASQVRGTYEQYF.